The T cell receptor (beta chain) described here comes from a study of identical twins. Findings and limits, study-wide: Out-of-frame alpha sequences common to twins exhibited an excess of low generation probability.

This clonotype showed up just a few times. The antigen remains undetermined. This CDR3 is 11 amino acids long. Germline loops: CDR1 SQVTM, CDR2 ANQGSEA. The ends were cut back, 0 bases at V and 3 bases at J, with 2 bases in the middle. cDNA carried unique molecular identifiers, and a universal primer site was added by template switching. Each CDR3 protein is one row after TCRdb ran MiXCR on the 5' RACE reads. The data hold 520,000 or so distinct CDR3 sequences, with less than 25% observed a single time. Another study also made use of these data, one on T cells expressing NK-cell markers. That work contributes: These clonotypes also led the CD3+CD56-NKG2C+ fraction in a handful of donors.

Sample: CD4+ T cells sorted from blood. This chain uses TRBV29-1 with TRBJ2-5; D is ambiguous. The sequence came from a woman between 18 and 29 years old in good health. CDR3 protein: CSVEEKETQYF. Here the CDR3 DNA reads TGCAGCGTTGAAGAAAAAGAGACCCAGTACTTC.